These 25 T cell receptor beta chains were sequenced from one sample in a study of blood T cells in healthy people across ages. The use of a sample-barcoded 5' primer and a J-beta primer mix characterized a second PCR of about 7 to 12 cycles. MiXCR, applied by TCRdb to the 5' RACE reads, yields one record per CDR3 protein. The sample carries about 1.6 million distinct CDR3 sequences, about 31% recorded once. The sequenced material came from blood. The receptors derive from a woman in her twenties or thirties in good health.

Only a few counts were recorded for this clonotype. This chain links TRBV30 with TRBJ1-6; TRBD1 agrees at 7 bases. V was pared by 4 bases and J by 7 bases, with 4 bases of the junction left unmatched. There are 13 residues in the CDR3. The V gene's germline CDR1 is GTSNPN and CDR2 SVGIG (reference sequence). As DNA, the CDR3 is TGTGCCTGGAAGGGACAGACAAATTCACCCCTCCACTTT. This gives the protein CAWKGQTNSPLHF.

As to this clonotype: A much more abundant neighbour one base away suggests this may be a read error. J is TRBJ2-7 and V is TRBV7-9; 11 bases map to TRBD2. Looked up from germline, CDR1 is SEHNR and CDR2 is FQNEAQ (reference sequence). J was trimmed by 3 bases and V by 4 bases; bases with no gene match: 8. This CDR3 has 16 amino acids. Here the CDR3 DNA reads TGTGCCAGCAGCTCCGGTAGCGGGAGGGATTGCTACGAGCAGTACTTC. The encoded protein is CASSSGSGRDCYEQYF.

A few counts support this clonotype. The genes are TRBV19 and TRBJ2-2; 8 bases agree with TRBD1. Trimming at V came to 9 bases and at J to 6 bases, leaving 9 bases not matched to a gene. Germline V gene sequence: CDR1 LNHDA, CDR2 SQIVND (reference sequence). This CDR3 is built from 14 residues. This chain's CDR3 is CASRTGLEAGELFF. Written as DNA, the CDR3 is TGTGCCAGCCGGACAGGGCTAGAGGCCGGGGAGCTGTTTTTT. The whole variable domain, filled in from reference TRBV19 and TRBJ2-2, reads DGGITQSPKYLFRKEGQNVTLSCEQNLNHDAMYWYRQDPGQGLRLIYYSQIVNDFQKGDIAEGYSVSREKKESFPLTVTSAQKNPTAFYLCASRTGLEAGELFFGEGSRLTVL.

This sequence joins TRBV11-2 and TRBJ2-1; tentatively, D is TRBD2 (5 bases). CDR1 and CDR2 (germline): SGHAT, FQNNGV. The CDR3 is made up of 16 amino acids. Trimming took off 5 bases at V and 7 bases at J, with 21 bases between the two ends. CDR3 amino acids: CASSQVGEPRGNEQFF. CDR3 nucleotide sequence: TGTGCCAGCAGCCAAGTTGGCGAACCCCGCGGGAATGAGCAGTTCTTC.

The gene calls are TRBV7-9 and TRBJ2-7; D not certain. The length of the CDR3 is 14 residues. Germline V gene data show CDR1 as SEHNR and CDR2 as FQNEAQ (reference sequence). The V and J ends lost 5 bases and 3 bases respectively, with 14 bases between them. The CDR3 sequence is CASSPGPADYEQYF. The CDR3, as DNA: TGTGCCAGCAGCCCCGGACCAGCCGACTACGAGCAGTACTTC.

This clonotype occurred a few times. The chain carries TRBV5-1 and TRBJ2-7; D unclear. The CDR3 is 16 residues long. From germline, CDR1 is SGHRS and CDR2 YFSETQ. V lost 4 bases and J lost 3, with 20 bases in between. In DNA, the CDR3 is TGCGCCAGCAGCCCGCGATACTCTGGTCCTTTCTACGAGCAGTACTTC. This gives the protein CASSPRYSGPFYEQYF.

The chain employs TRBV5-1 and TRBJ2-3; 8 bases line up with TRBD2. The CDR3 is made up of 19 amino acids. V lost 3 bases to trimming and J lost 0 bases; unmatched junction nucleotides: 15. The germline gives CDR1 SGHRS, CDR2 YFSETQ. Here the CDR3 reads CASSSKMTSAWESTDTQYF. CDR3 nucleotide sequence: TGCGCCAGCAGCTCAAAGATGACTAGCGCGTGGGAGAGCACAGATACGCAGTATTTT.

This clonotype was detected many times. V gene TRBV12-3 or TRBV12-4 combines with J gene TRBJ2-7, with TRBD2 identical over 12 bases. V lost 1 base, J lost 0 bases, and 1 base stayed unmatched. CDR3 length: 16 residues. CDR3 loop: CASSLGLAGASYEQYF. CDR3 in DNA: TGTGCCAGCAGTTTAGGACTAGCGGGGGCCTCCTACGAGCAGTACTTC.

In its sample, this clonotype was seen many times. This rearrangement joins TRBV7-9 to TRBJ2-7; D may be TRBD1 (5 bases). V lost 6 bases, J lost 2 bases, and 11 bases lay in between. The CDR3 extends over 13 amino acids. Germline V gives CDR1 SEHNR, CDR2 FQNEAQ (reference sequence). The CDR3 reads CASSLTAAYEQYF. The CDR3 DNA follows: TGTGCCAGCAGTCTGACAGCAGCCTACGAGCAGTACTTC.

The genes are TRBV12-3 or TRBV12-4 and TRBJ2-5; TRBD1 agrees at 8 bases. Losses at the gene ends were 4 bases for V and 4 bases for J; bases not matched to a gene: 8. This CDR3 comprises 15 residues. The CDR3 sequence: CASSSGQGKGETQYF. The CDR3 DNA reads TGTGCCAGCAGTTCAGGACAGGGTAAAGGAGAGACCCAGTACTTC.

The CDR3 region is CASSGGTGYYEKLFF. The CDR3, as DNA: TGTGCCAGCAGTGGGGGCACGGGCTACTATGAAAAACTGTTTTTT. The rearrangement uses TRBV6-2 or TRBV6-3 and TRBJ1-4; tentatively, D is TRBD1 (6 bases). Trimming took off 5 bases at V and 6 bases at J, with 16 bases between the two ends. The CDR3 has 15 amino acids. CDR1 and CDR2 from the germline V gene are MNHEY and SVGEGT.

The chain couples TRBV20-1 to TRBJ2-2; 7 bases are shared with TRBD1. The germline V gene encodes CDR1 DFQATT and CDR2 SNEGSKA (reference sequence). The CDR3 is made up of 12 amino acids. With 0 bases clipped from V and 12 bases from J, the junction kept 4 bases outside the gene matches. The CDR3 sequence: CSARDLTGQLFF. CDR3 coding DNA: TGCAGTGCTAGAGATCTGACAGGGCAGCTGTTTTTT.

This clonotype was seen repeatedly, ten times or more. This chain joins TRBV29-1 and TRBJ1-2, with unresolved D. Germline V gene lookup returns CDR1 SQVTM and CDR2 ANQGSEA. CDR3 length: 13 amino acids. The ends were cut back, 5 bases at V and 8 bases at J, with 18 bases in the middle. The CDR3 loop reads CSVMAEPGWGYTF. In DNA, the CDR3 is TGCAGCGTTATGGCGGAACCTGGCTGGGGCTACACCTTC.

This clonotype was counted ten times or more. CDR3 protein: CSARDTGSSMRRQPQHF. The CDR3 nucleotides read TGCAGTGCTAGAGACACAGGGAGCAGTATGAGAAGACAGCCCCAGCATTTT. The chain has TRBV20-1 and TRBJ1-5; a weak D match, TRBD1 (6 bases). The CDR3 has 17 residues. Deletions cut 0 bases from V and 7 bases from J, with 22 bases between. The V gene's germline CDR1 is DFQATT and CDR2 SNEGSKA (reference sequence).

The chain links TRBV9 to TRBJ1-5, with TRBD1 as a possible D gene (5 bases). Looked up from germline, CDR1 is SGDLS and CDR2 is YYNGEE. The germline V and J ends were trimmed by 4 bases and 5 bases, with 16 bases remaining between them. This CDR3 spans 15 amino acids. This CDR3 reads CASSRDSSPYQPQHF. The DNA of the CDR3 is TGTGCCAGCAGCAGGGACTCCTCGCCTTATCAGCCCCAGCATTTT.

The J gene is TRBJ1-2, the V gene TRBV10-2, with D uncertain. Germline assignment: CDR1 WSHSY and CDR2 SAAADI. With 5 bases removed from V and 5 bases from J, the gap between germline ends came to 15 bases. The CDR3 is 14 residues long. The CDR3 DNA reads TGCGCCAGCAGTTACAGCGACCTTAAATATGGCTACACCTTC. Protein: CASSYSDLKYGYTF.

A few counts support this clonotype. The chain couples TRBV27 to TRBJ2-1; 7 nucleotides agree with TRBD1. Germline values: CDR1 MNHEY, CDR2 SMNVEV (reference sequence). The ends lost 6 bases at V and 5 bases at J; junction bases unmatched: 4. The CDR3 is 13 amino acids. CDR3 protein: CASSPQGNNEQFF. CDR3 DNA: TGTGCCAGCAGCCCACAGGGGAACAATGAGCAGTTCTTC.

The chain has TRBV29-1 and TRBJ1-1, with a weak D call TRBD1 (6 bases). V lost 7 bases and J 7 bases, leaving 16 bases between the germline ends. The germline V gene encodes CDR1 SQVTM and CDR2 ANQGSEA. The CDR3 extends over 12 amino acids. The CDR3, as DNA: TGCAGCGGAGTCACAGGGTTCATTGAAGCTTTCTTT. Its protein is CSGVTGFIEAFF.

This chain connects TRBV5-1 to TRBJ2-7, with D uncertain. Germline loops: CDR1 SGHRS, CDR2 YFSETQ. The CDR3 totals 15 residues. V shed 4 bases and J shed 0 bases, with 14 bases lying between them. CDR3 protein: CASSALKASSYEQYF. DNA for the CDR3: TGCGCCAGCAGCGCCCTAAAAGCCAGCTCCTACGAGCAGTACTTC.

There are many counts of this clonotype. This rearrangement joins TRBV6-5 to TRBJ2-3; 7 nucleotides match TRBD2. This CDR3 is built from 13 residues. The V and J ends lost 6 bases and 4 bases, in that order; junction bases with no gene match: 4. CDR1 and CDR2 from the germline V gene are MNHEY and SVGAGI. The CDR3 region has the DNA TGTGCCAGCAGGGCTGGGGGGGCAGATACGCAGTATTTT. As protein: CASRAGGADTQYF.

This clonotype was picked up a small number of times. The chain carries TRBV7-9 and TRBJ1-6; 9 bases agree with TRBD1. The CDR3 loop spans 14 amino acids. The ends lost 3 bases at V and 8 bases at J; junction bases unmatched: 2. Germline V CDR1 and CDR2: SEHNR, FQNEAQ (reference sequence). CDR3 loop: CASSFGTGYSPLHF. The CDR3 coding sequence is TGTGCCAGCAGCTTCGGGACAGGGTATTCACCCCTCCACTTT.

Many counts were recorded for this clonotype. The chain uses TRBV7-8 and TRBJ2-1, with a weak D call TRBD2 (5 bases). Trimming took off 7 bases at V and 15 bases at J, with 16 bases between the two ends. CDR3 size: 11 residues. CDR1 is SGHVS and CDR2 is FQNEAQ in the germline V gene. DNA of the CDR3: TGTGCCAGCACTCCGAGGGAGACTCTGTTCTTC. This gives the protein CASTPRETLFF.

This clonotype was observed a handful of times. The V and J genes are TRBV15 and TRBJ1-2; D unresolved. The V gene's germline CDR1 is LNHNV and CDR2 YYDKDF (reference sequence). V was cut by 1 base and J by 2 bases, with 11 bases left in between. This CDR3 has 15 amino acids. This CDR3 reads CATSRGDPVNYGYTF. DNA of the CDR3: TGTGCCACCAGCAGAGGGGATCCAGTGAACTATGGCTACACCTTC.

Here the CDR3 DNA reads TGTGCCACCAGCAGAGGGAGGGTCCGGGGAATCAATGAGCAGTTCTTC. This codes for CATSRGRVRGINEQFF. This sequence joins TRBV15 and TRBJ2-1; the D gene is possibly TRBD2 (6 bases). V lost 1 base and J 6 bases, leaving 16 bases between the germline ends. The CDR3 is 16 residues long. Germline-derived CDR1 and CDR2 are LNHNV and YYDKDF (reference sequence).

This clonotype occurred a few times. V and J are TRBV5-1 and TRBJ1-1; perhaps TRBD1 as D (6 bases). Between the trimmed V and J ends, which lost 2 bases and 1 base, there was a span of 18 bases. Germline values: CDR1 SGHRS, CDR2 YFSETQ. The CDR3 length is 17 residues. In DNA, the CDR3 is TGCGCCAGCAGCTTCATTGACGGCGGACAGAGGAACACTGAAGCTTTCTTT. Translation: CASSFIDGGQRNTEAFF.